This T cell receptor beta chain was retrieved from a study of beta chain features in type 1 diabetes (dated by TCRdb to the late 2010s). For context, the study as a whole: Patients and healthy donors did not differ in mean age, gender distribution, total cell number or subset yield. A total of roughly 100 million sorted cells were examined across all samples, and the number of cells per subset was strongly correlated with RNA yield. The study compared TCRB repertoires of sorted circulating CD4+ T cell subsets between recently diagnosed type 1 diabetes patients and matched healthy donors. Naive and central memory subsets were obtained from all 30 or so donors, but regulatory and stem cell-like memory subsets were isolated from only 8 patients and roughly 8 healthy donors.

A single peripheral blood draw of 95 to 150 mL on average was collected from each donor into heparinised tubes. A BD FACSAria II was used to sort naive, central memory, regulatory and stem cell-like memory CD4+ T cells with a panel that included CD45RO, CCR7, CD25, CD127, CD95 and CD27. Purity was above 98% for every sorted population. Right away, PBMCs were isolated by Lymphoprep density gradient centrifugation and were stained directly, with no culture step. Samples were stained and sorted in pairs, with one healthy donor and one patient per experiment, so that batch effects were minimized. As regards this clone: No cognate antigen has been identified for it. One base away there is no much larger clone; base qualities are not given.

Counted from cysteine to phenylalanine, this CDR3 has 14 amino acids. Kept here is only the CDR3 DNA, which spans 42 bases and is read in frame from base 1. Reading the germline V gene gives CDR1 MGHRA and CDR2 YSYEKL. Cut back by 0 bases and 8 bases, the V and J ends lie 10 bases apart. The study at large found these results: A moderate but significant shortening of TCRB CDR3 length was observed in type 1 diabetes patients in all four CD4+ subsets. Sequencing cDNA rather than genomic DNA could over-represent highly expressing activated cells, although activation and CD3 levels did not differ between groups. Naive, central memory and regulatory TCRB repertoires appeared to be more similar among patients than among healthy donors. PCR may preferentially amplify shorter templates, but because patient and control samples were amplified and corrected together, any resulting skew would affect both groups equally. Because small numbers of individuals were included in the HLA sub-analyses, any influence of HLA type on TCRB rearrangement was left unresolved. At VDJ recombination sites, type 1 diabetes patients had fewer insertions and more deleted nucleotides, which implies abnormalities in thymic rearrangement.

The entire isolated RNA was reverse transcribed using the High Capacity cDNA Reverse Transcription Kit, and thus expressed TCRB transcripts were sequenced. Deep immunoSEQ sequencing was performed on naive, central memory and regulatory T cell samples, with an average of about 3.57 million total reads per sample. Sorted cells were lysed in RLT buffer, and RNA was extracted using DNase-treated RNeasy Micro or Mini kits according to cell number. To prevent cross-contamination, every cell subset was processed on its own, while patient and healthy donor samples were processed together. The immunoSEQ multiplex PCR was used to amplify TCRB sequences from cDNA, generating 87-bp fragments that spanned the CDR3 region. Amplicons were sequenced on the Illumina HiSeq platform. Per the authors' processing: PCR bias was corrected computationally using synthetic template baselines, and reads within Hamming distance 2 were collapsed, with unmergeable singletons discarded. By aligning reads against IMGT, V, D and J genes, CDR3 length, and insertions or deletions at six rearrangement sites were assigned. Within each subset, clonotype counts were normalized to the number of sorted cells before true diversity and Gini coefficients were calculated with the tcR R package. Repertoire sharing was quantified using the overlap coefficient calculated on TCRB nucleotide sequences. As a proxy for the pre-selection repertoire, out-of-frame TCRB sequences from naive cells were analyzed. The source is immuneACCESS, and TCRdb retained only in-frame sequences with V and J called. Part of the clones is not carried over; for the studies checked, unresolved V genes explain less than half of this, and the remainder is unexplained. V, J and clone size reflect that table, while D and trimming were determined from the DNA. This sample has approximately 260,000 clones in its table, and roughly 22% of those were observed once. The biggest ten clones account for less than 0.03% of the sample.

The V and J genes are TRBV4-1 and TRBJ1-4; the D segment cannot be called with confidence. The receptor comes from a woman aged 40 to 50 with type 1 diabetes. Sample: naive CD4+ T cells from blood. The cell subset or site label on this specimen signifies: true naive CD4+ T cells. Here is the DNA: TGCGCCAGCAGCCAAGAGGCGGGTGCAGAAAAACTGTTTTTT. The translation is CASSQEAGAEKLFF.